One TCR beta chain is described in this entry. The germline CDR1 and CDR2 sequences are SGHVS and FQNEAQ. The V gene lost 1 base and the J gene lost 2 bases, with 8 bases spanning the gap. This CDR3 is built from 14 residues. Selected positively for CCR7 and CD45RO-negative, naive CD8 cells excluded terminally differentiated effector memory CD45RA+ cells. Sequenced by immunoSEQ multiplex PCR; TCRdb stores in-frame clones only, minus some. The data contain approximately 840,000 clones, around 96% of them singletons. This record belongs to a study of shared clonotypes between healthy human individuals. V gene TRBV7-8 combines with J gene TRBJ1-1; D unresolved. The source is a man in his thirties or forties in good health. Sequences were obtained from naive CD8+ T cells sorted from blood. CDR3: CASSLVDHNTEAFF. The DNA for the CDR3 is TGTGCCAGCAGCTTAGTGGACCACAACACTGAAGCTTTCTTT.